The 14 T cell receptor beta chains below come from one sample, sequenced in a study of CD8 T cells in Susac syndrome. A quantity of roughly 0.5 to 1 ug RNA underwent reverse transcription using random hexamers. TCRdb used MiXCR to reprocess the immunoSEQ multiplex PCR reads, holding one entry per CDR3 protein. The table includes 150,000 to 200,000 distinct CDR3 sequences, 90% to 95% detected once. The sequencing input was CD4+ T cells from PBMCs. Receptor source: a human donor in good health.

This sequence joins TRBV18 and TRBJ2-7; D remains unclear. Germline-derived CDR1 and CDR2 are KGHSH and LQKENI. The V end was cut by 3 bases, the J end by 3 bases, with 12 bases between. The CDR3 length is 14 residues. CDR3 DNA sequence: TGTGCCAGCTCACCGGACGGACCAAGCTACGAGCAGTACTTC. This translates into CASSPDGPSYEQYF. The full variable domain, its missing parts supplied by reference TRBV18 and TRBJ2-7, is NAGVMQNPRHLVRRRGQEARLRCSPMKGHSHVYWYRQLPEEGLKFMVYLQKENIIDESGMPKERFSAEFPKEGPSILRIQQVVRGDSAAYFCASSPDGPSYEQYFGPGTRLTVT.

The genes are TRBV7-9 and TRBJ1-1; D remains unclear. The CDR3 consists of 12 residues. Trimming took off 4 bases at V and 4 bases at J, with 7 bases between the two ends. The V gene's germline CDR1 is SEHNR and CDR2 FQNEAQ (reference sequence). CDR3 in DNA: TGTGCCAGCAGCTCCGTCAGCACTGAAGCTTTCTTT. This codes for CASSSVSTEAFF.

This chain links TRBV5-1 with TRBJ2-7, with TRBD1 matching over 9 bases. V lost 4 bases to trimming and J lost 6 bases; unmatched junction nucleotides: 8. CDR3 length equals 14 residues. CDR1 is SGHRS, CDR2 YFSETQ, per germline. The chain's CDR3 is CASSGGTGIGEQYF. CDR3 bases: TGCGCCAGCAGCGGCGGGACAGGGATCGGCGAGCAGTACTTC.

V and J are TRBV23-1 and TRBJ1-1; D might be TRBD1 (5 bases). TRBV23-1 is an ORF; its function is uncertain. Between the trimmed V and J ends, which lost 9 bases and 3 bases, there was a span of 20 bases. The CDR3 consists of 15 residues. The CDR3 protein is CARSPPRGEYTEAFF. CDR3 DNA sequence: TGCGCCAGGTCCCCCCCTAGGGGAGAGTACACTGAAGCTTTCTTT.

A single count supports this clonotype. This rearrangement joins TRBV5-1 to TRBJ2-3, with 7 bases that match TRBD2. The CDR3 contains 14 residues. V lost 4 bases to trimming and J lost 5 bases; unmatched junction nucleotides: 7. Germline loops: CDR1 SGHRS, CDR2 YFSETQ. DNA of the CDR3: TGCGCCAGCAGCCCACAGCGGGGAGGAGATACGCAGTATTTT. This translates into CASSPQRGGDTQYF.

The J gene is TRBJ1-3, the V gene TRBV29-1, with D possibly matching TRBD1 (6 bases). Trimming took off 7 bases at V and 0 bases at J, with 13 bases between the two ends. The CDR3 extends over 14 amino acids. Per germline, CDR1 SQVTM and CDR2 ANQGSEA. The CDR3 DNA sequence: TGCAGCGCCGGACAGAGTAACTCTGGAAACACCATATATTTT. It translates to CSAGQSNSGNTIYF.

V and J are TRBV30 and TRBJ1-1, with 10 bases aligning to TRBD1. The CDR3 contains 13 residues. Per the germline V gene, CDR1 is GTSNPN and CDR2 is SVGIG (reference sequence). After removal of 1 base from V and 6 bases from J, the junction contained 2 bases not matched to a gene. CDR3 region: CAWSEDRGAEAFF. For the CDR3, the DNA is TGTGCCTGGAGTGAGGACAGGGGGGCTGAAGCTTTCTTT.

The chain uses TRBV20-1 and TRBJ1-2, with D hard to call. V was shortened by 6 bases and J by 3 bases, with 11 bases between the two germline ends. The CDR3 is 12 amino acids. CDR1 DFQATT and CDR2 SNEGSKA come from the germline V gene (reference sequence). CDR3 loop: CSAKNKDYGYTF. The DNA for the CDR3 is TGCAGTGCCAAAAACAAAGACTATGGCTACACCTTC.

The CDR3 reads CSVTSPLGDTQYF. The CDR3 DNA is TGCAGCGTCACGTCCCCCCTCGGAGATACGCAGTATTTT. The chain recombines TRBV29-1 with TRBJ2-3, with D hard to call. The length of the CDR3 is 13 residues. CDR1 and CDR2 from the germline V gene are SQVTM and ANQGSEA. Trimming took off 6 bases at V and 5 bases at J, with 15 bases between the two ends.

This clonotype was counted only a few times. DNA of the CDR3: TGTGCCAGCCGCGAGGGGTGGCGGCGCGCCGAGCAGTACTTC. Translated: CASREGWRRAEQYF. The chain is built from TRBV2 and TRBJ2-7; D is possibly TRBD1 or TRBD2 (5 bases each). CDR1 is SNHLY and CDR2 is FYNNEI in the germline V gene. Trimming took off 8 bases at V and 6 bases at J, with 20 bases between the two ends. The CDR3 is made up of 14 amino acids.

In its sample, this clonotype was seen a few times. The genes are TRBV11-2 and TRBJ2-7, with D perhaps TRBD1 (7 bases). The CDR3 is 14 residues long. Germline CDR1 and CDR2: SGHAT and FQNNGV. V was clipped by 3 bases and J by 2 bases, with 11 bases between them. This CDR3 reads CASSLPGGTYEQYF. The CDR3 DNA sequence: TGTGCCAGCAGCTTGCCAGGGGGGACCTACGAGCAGTACTTC.

This rearrangement joins TRBV30 to TRBJ2-2; D remains ambiguous. V lost 4 bases and J lost 3, with 15 bases in between. CDR1 and CDR2 (germline): GTSNPN, SVGIG (reference sequence). CDR3 length: 15 amino acids. The CDR3 spells CAWKYLEVDTGELFF. CDR3 sequence (DNA): TGTGCCTGGAAGTACCTAGAGGTGGACACCGGGGAGCTGTTTTTT.

The chain combines TRBV5-1 with TRBJ2-7; D not resolved. CDR1 is SGHRS, CDR2 YFSETQ, per germline. V lost 4 bases and J 4 bases, leaving 9 bases between the germline ends. The CDR3 runs 12 residues. Written as DNA, the CDR3 is TGCGCCAGCAGCGATACAGAGTACGAGCAGTACTTC. This gives the protein CASSDTEYEQYF.

This chain links TRBV15 with TRBJ2-1; no firm D call. Germline-derived CDR1 and CDR2 are LNHNV and YYDKDF (reference sequence). This CDR3 comprises 15 residues. Between the trimmed V and J ends, which lost 0 bases and 7 bases, there was a span of 13 bases. Here the CDR3 reads CATSREQGYGNEQFF. The CDR3 bases are TGTGCCACCAGCAGAGAACAAGGGTATGGGAATGAGCAGTTCTTC. The full variable domain, with the rest looked up from reference TRBV15 and TRBJ2-1, is DAMVIQNPRYQVTQFGKPVTLSCSQTLNHNVMYWYQQKSSQAPKLLFHYYDKDFNNEADTPDNFQSRRPNTSFCFLDIRSPGLGDTAMYLCATSREQGYGNEQFFGPGTRLTVL.